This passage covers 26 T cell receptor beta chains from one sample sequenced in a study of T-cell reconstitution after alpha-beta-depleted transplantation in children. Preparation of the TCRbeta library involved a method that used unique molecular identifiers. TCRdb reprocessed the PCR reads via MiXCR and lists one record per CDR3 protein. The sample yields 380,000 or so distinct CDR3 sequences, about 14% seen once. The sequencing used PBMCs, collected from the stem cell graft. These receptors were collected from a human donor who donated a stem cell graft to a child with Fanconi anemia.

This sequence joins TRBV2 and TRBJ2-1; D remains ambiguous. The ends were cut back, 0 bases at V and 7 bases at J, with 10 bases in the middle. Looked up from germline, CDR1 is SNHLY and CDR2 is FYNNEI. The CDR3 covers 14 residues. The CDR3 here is CASSEAGLGNEQFF. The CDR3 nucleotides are TGTGCCAGCAGTGAAGCAGGGCTAGGGAATGAGCAGTTCTTC.

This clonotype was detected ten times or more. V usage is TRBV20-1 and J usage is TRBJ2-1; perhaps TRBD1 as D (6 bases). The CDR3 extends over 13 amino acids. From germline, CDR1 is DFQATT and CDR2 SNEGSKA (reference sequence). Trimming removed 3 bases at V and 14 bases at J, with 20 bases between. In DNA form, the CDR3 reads TGCAGTGCTAGCGCCCTGGGGGCAGGGTCGGAGTTCTTC. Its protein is CSASALGAGSEFF.

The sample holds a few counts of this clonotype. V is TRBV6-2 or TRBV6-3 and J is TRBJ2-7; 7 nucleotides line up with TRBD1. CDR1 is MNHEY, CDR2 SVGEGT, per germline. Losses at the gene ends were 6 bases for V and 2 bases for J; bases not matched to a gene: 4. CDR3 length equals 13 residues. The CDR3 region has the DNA TGTGCCAGCAGCGAGGGACAGACCTACGAGCAGTACGTC. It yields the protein CASSEGQTYEQYV.

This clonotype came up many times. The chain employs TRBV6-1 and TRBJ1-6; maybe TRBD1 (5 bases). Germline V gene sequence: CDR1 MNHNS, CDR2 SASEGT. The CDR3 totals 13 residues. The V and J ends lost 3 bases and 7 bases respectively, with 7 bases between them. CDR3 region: CASSEEGNSPLHF. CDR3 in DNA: TGTGCCAGCAGTGAGGAGGGGAATTCACCCCTCCACTTT.

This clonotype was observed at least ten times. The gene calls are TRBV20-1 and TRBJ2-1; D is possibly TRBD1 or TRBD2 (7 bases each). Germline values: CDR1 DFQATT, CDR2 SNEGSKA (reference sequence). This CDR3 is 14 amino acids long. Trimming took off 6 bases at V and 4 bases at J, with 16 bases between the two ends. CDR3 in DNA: TGCAGTGCGGGGGAGGGGGCCGGTTACAATGAGCAGTTCTTC. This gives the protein CSAGEGAGYNEQFF.

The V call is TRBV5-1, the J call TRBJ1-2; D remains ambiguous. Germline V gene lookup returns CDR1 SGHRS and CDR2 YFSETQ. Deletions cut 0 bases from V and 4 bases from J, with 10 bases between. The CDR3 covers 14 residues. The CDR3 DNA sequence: TGCGCCAGCAGCTTGGTTGCAGGCTCCTATGGCTACACCTTC. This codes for CASSLVAGSYGYTF.

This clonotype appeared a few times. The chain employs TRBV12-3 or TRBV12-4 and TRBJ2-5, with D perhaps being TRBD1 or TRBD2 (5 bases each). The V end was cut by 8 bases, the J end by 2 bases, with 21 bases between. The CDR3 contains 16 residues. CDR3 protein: CASAYHGTAGQETQYF. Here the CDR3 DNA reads TGTGCCAGCGCATATCACGGGACGGCTGGACAAGAGACCCAGTACTTC.

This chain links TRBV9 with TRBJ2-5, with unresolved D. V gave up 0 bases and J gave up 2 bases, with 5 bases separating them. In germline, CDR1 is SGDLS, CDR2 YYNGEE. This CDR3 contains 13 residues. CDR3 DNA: TGTGCCAGCAGCGTAGATAGTCAAGAGACCCAGTACTTC. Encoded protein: CASSVDSQETQYF.

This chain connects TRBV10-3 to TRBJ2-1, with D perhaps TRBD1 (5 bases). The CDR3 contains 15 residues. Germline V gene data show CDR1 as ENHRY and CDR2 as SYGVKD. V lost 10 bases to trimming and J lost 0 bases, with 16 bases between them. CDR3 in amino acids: CATRDSPSSYNEQFF. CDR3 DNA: TGTGCCACTCGTGACAGCCCGAGCTCCTACAATGAGCAGTTCTTC.

In nucleotides, the CDR3 is TGTGCCAGCCTTGGGACAGCGAACAATGAGCAGTTCTTC. Translated, it gives CASLGTANNEQFF. V and J are TRBV28 and TRBJ2-1; 7 bases are a match to TRBD1. Per the germline V gene, CDR1 is MDHEN and CDR2 is SYDVKM. J was trimmed by 5 bases and V by 8 bases; bases with no gene match: 6. CDR3 size: 13 residues. The full variable domain, rest sourced from reference TRBV28 and TRBJ2-1, is DVKVTQSSRYLVKRTGEKVFLECVQDMDHENMFWYRQDPGLGLRLIYFSYDVKMKEKGDIPEGYSVSREKKERFSLILESASTNQTSMYLCASLGTANNEQFFGPGTRLTVL.

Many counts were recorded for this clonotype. The CDR3 bases are TGTGCCATCAGTGAAACCCTTACCTACGAGCAGTACGTC. It translates to CAISETLTYEQYV. The rearrangement links TRBV10-3 to TRBJ2-7; D call uncertain. The CDR3 has 13 residues. Trimming removed 3 bases from V and 2 bases from J, with 8 bases in between. The germline V gene encodes CDR1 ENHRY and CDR2 SYGVKD.

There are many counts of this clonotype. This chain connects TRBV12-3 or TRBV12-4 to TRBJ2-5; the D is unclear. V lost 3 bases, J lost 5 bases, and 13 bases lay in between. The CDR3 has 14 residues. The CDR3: CASSLIGVDETQYF. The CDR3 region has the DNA TGTGCCAGCAGTTTGATTGGCGTCGACGAGACCCAGTACTTC.

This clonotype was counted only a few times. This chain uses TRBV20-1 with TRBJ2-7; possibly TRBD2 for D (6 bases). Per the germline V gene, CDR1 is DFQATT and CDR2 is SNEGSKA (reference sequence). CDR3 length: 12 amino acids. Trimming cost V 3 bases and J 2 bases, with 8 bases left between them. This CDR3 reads CSARGGTYEQYV. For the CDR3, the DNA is TGCAGTGCTAGGGGGGGAACCTACGAGCAGTACGTC.

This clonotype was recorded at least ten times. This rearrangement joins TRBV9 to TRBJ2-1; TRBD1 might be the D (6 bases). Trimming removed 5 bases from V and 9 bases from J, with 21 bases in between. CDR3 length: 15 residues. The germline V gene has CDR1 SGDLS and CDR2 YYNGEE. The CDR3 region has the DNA TGTGCCAGCAGTACATGGGACACGCCAAGGCCTGAGCAGTTCTTC. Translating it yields CASSTWDTPRPEQFF.

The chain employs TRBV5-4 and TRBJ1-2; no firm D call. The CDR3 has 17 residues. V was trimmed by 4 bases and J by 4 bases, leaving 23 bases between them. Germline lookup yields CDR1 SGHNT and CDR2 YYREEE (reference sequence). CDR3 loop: CASSPAPPEDRLYGYTF. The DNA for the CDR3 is TGTGCCAGCAGCCCCGCCCCCCCTGAAGATAGGCTCTATGGCTACACCTTC.

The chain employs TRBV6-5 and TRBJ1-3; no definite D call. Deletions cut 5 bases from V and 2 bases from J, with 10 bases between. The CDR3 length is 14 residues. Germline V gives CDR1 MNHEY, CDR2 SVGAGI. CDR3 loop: CASSLPGPGNTIYF. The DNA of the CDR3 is TGTGCCAGCAGTCTACCCGGACCTGGAAACACCATATATTTT.

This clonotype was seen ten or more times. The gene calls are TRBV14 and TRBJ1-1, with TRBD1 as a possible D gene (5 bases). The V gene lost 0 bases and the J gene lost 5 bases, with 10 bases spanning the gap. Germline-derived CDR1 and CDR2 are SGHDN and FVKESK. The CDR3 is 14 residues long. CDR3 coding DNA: TGTGCCAGCAGCCAAGAACGGGGGTTAACTGAAGCTTTCTTT. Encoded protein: CASSQERGLTEAFF.

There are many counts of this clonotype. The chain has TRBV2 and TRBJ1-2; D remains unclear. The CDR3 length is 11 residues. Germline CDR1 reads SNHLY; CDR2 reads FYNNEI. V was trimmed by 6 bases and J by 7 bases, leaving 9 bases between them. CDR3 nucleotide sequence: TGTGCCAGCAGGGAGGGATCTGGCTACACCTTC. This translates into CASREGSGYTF.

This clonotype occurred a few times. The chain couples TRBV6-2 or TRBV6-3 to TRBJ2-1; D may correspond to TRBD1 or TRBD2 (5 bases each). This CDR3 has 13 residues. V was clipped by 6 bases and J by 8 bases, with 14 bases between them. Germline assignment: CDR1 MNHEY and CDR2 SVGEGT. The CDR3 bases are TGTGCCAGCAGCACTGGGGGTGTTGATGAGCAGTTCTTC. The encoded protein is CASSTGGVDEQFF.

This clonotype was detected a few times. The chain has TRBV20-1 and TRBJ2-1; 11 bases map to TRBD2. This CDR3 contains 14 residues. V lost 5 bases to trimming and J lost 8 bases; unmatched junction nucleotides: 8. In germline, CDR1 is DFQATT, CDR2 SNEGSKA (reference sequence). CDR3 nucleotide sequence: TGCAGTGCTGAAAATAGCGGGGGGGCGCATGAGCAGTTCTTC. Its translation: CSAENSGGAHEQFF.

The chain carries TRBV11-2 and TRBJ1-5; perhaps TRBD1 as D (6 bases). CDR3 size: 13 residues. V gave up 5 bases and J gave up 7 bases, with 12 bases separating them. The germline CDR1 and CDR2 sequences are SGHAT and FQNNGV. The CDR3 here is CASSRGGPQPQHF. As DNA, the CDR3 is TGTGCCAGCAGCCGGGGGGGGCCACAGCCCCAGCATTTT.

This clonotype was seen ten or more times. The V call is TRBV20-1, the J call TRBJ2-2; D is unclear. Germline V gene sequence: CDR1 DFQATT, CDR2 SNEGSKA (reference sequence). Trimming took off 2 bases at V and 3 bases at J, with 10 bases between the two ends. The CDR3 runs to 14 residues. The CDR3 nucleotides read TGCAGTGCTAGAAGCCCCTTTGACACCGGGGAGCTGTTTTTT. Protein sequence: CSARSPFDTGELFF.

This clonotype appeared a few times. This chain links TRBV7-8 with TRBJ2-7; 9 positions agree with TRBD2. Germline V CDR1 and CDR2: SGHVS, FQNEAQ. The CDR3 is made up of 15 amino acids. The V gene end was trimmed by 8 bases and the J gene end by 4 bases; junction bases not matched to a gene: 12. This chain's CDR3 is CASLEGAAGGYEQYF. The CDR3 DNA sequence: TGTGCCAGCCTAGAGGGGGCAGCGGGGGGATACGAGCAGTACTTC.

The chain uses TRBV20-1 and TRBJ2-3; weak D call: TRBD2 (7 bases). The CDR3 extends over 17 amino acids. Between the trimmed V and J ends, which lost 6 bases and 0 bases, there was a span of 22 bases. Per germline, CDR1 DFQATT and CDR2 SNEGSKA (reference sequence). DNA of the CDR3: TGCAGTGCGGTAACCCCAGGGAGGGGGGGCAGCACAGATACGCAGTATTTT. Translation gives CSAVTPGRGGSTDTQYF.

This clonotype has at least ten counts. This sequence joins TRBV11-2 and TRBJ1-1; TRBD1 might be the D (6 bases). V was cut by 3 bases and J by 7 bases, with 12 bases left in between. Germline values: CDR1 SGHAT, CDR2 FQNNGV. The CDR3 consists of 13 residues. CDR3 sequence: CASSFHSDSEAFF. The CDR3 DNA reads TGTGCCAGCAGCTTCCACTCGGACAGTGAAGCTTTCTTT. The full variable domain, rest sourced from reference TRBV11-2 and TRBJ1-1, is EAGVAQSPRYKIIEKRQSVAFWCNPISGHATLYWYQQILGQGPKLLIQFQNNGVVDDSQLPKDRFSAERLKGVDSTLKIQPAKLEDSAVYLCASSFHSDSEAFFGQGTRLTVV.

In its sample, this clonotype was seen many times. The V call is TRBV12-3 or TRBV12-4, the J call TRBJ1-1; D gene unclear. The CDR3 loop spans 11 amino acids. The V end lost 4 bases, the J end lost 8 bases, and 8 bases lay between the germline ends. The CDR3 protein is CASSYSREAFF. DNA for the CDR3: TGTGCCAGCAGTTATAGCAGGGAAGCTTTCTTT.